This T cell receptor (beta chain) was found in a study of T cells in Graves' hyperthyroidism and ophthalmopathy. TCR beta CDR3 regions were amplified from RNA. The study used the HTBI primer set for a first-round RT-PCR of the TCR CDR3. TCRdb recomputed calls from the multiplex PCR reads with MiXCR, one row per CDR3 protein. The sample carries about 320,000 distinct CDR3 sequences, roughly 15% recorded once. This clonotype occurred many times. The specimen sequenced was blood. This sequence originates from a man younger than 45 with Graves' hyperthyroidism.

The CDR3 protein is CASSSTAQETQYF. DNA for the CDR3: TGTGCCAGCAGCTCGACAGCCCAAGAGACCCAGTACTTC. The rearrangement links TRBV7-3 to TRBJ2-5, with D possibly being TRBD1 (5 bases). CDR3 length equals 13 residues. With 4 bases removed from V and 1 base from J, the gap between germline ends came to 7 bases. Looked up from germline, CDR1 is SGHTA and CDR2 is FQGTGA. Full variable domain (missing parts from reference TRBV7-3 and TRBJ2-5): GAGVSQTPSNKVTEKGKYVELRCDPISGHTALYWYRQSLGQGPEFLIYFQGTGAADDSGLPNDRFFAVRPEGSVSTLKIQRTERGDSAVYLCASSSTAQETQYFGPGTRLLVL.